Listed below are T cell receptor beta chains from one sample, sequenced in a study of glioma-infiltrating T cells after dendritic cell vaccination. Profiled with immunoSEQ multiplex PCR; TCRdb holds only in-frame clones, not every one. The sample lists about 64,000 clones; approximately 78% were seen once. Specimen: blood, collected before dendritic cell vaccination. Receptors were obtained from a human donor with glioblastoma. CDR3s include the opening cysteine and the closing phenylalanine or tryptophan. The D gene is left open where the match is weak. Only part of the rows carry a size: once, few, many, or a class if the clone is expanded.

V: TRBV4-1
J: TRBJ2-1
D: -
size: -
DNA: TGCGCCAGCAGCCAAGATAGCAGGGACAACAATGAGCAGTTCTTC
CDR3: CASSQDSRDNNEQFF

V: TRBV18
J: TRBJ2-7
D: -
size: -
DNA: TGTGCCAGCTCCGTAAATGAGTTTTACGAGCAGTACTTC
CDR3: CASSVNEFYEQYF

V: TRBV7-6
J: TRBJ1-1
D: TRBD1
size: -
DNA: TGTGCCAGCAGCTTACAACCGGGACAGGTGAACACTGAAGCTTTCTTT
CDR3: CASSLQPGQVNTEAFF

V: TRBV19
J: TRBJ2-1
D: TRBD2
size: -
DNA: TGTGCCAGTAAAAGCGGGGGGCCTTACAATGAGCAGTTCTTC
CDR3: CASKSGGPYNEQFF

V: TRBV19
J: TRBJ2-7
D: TRBD1
size: once
DNA: TGTGCCAGTAGTATCGGGGGACAGGGTAACTACGAGCAGTACTTC
CDR3: CASSIGGQGNYEQYF

V: TRBV15
J: TRBJ2-5
D: -
size: -
DNA: TGTGCCACCACTAAAACAGGGCGGCGAGAGACCCAGTACTTC
CDR3: CATTKTGRRETQYF

V: TRBV7-8
J: TRBJ2-3
D: TRBD2
size: -
DNA: TGTGCCAGCAGCCTTGGGGCGGGGGTCCTTGATACGCAGTATTTT
CDR3: CASSLGAGVLDTQYF

V: TRBV6-4
J: TRBJ2-3
D: TRBD2
size: few
DNA: TGTGCCAGCAGTGCACTAGCGGGGGCGACAGATACGCAGTATTTT
CDR3: CASSALAGATDTQYF

V: TRBV5-1
J: TRBJ1-4
D: TRBD1
size: -
DNA: TGCGCCAGCAGCTTAGGGGCTCCTGGACAGGGTGAAAAACTGTTTTTT
CDR3: CASSLGAPGQGEKLFF

V: TRBV29-1
J: TRBJ1-1
D: TRBD1
size: -
DNA: TGCAGCGGGAGTACAGGGGGCCAAACTGAAGCTTTCTTT
CDR3: CSGSTGGQTEAFF

V: TRBV6-1
J: TRBJ2-1
D: -
size: -
DNA: TGTTCGGGGAACTACAATGAGCAGTTCTTC
CDR3: CSGNYNEQFF

V: TRBV7-2
J: TRBJ2-1
D: TRBD2
size: -
DNA: TGTGCCAGCAGCTTCCTAGCGGGGGGGAATGAGCAGTTCTTC
CDR3: CASSFLAGGNEQFF

V: TRBV19
J: TRBJ1-4
D: TRBD1
size: -
DNA: TGTGCCAGTAGTAACCAGGGGGTCGGGGAAAAACTGTTTTTT
CDR3: CASSNQGVGEKLFF

V: TRBV5-1
J: TRBJ2-7
D: TRBD1
size: -
DNA: TGCGCCAGCAGCTGGGGCGGGACAGGGGGGTACGAGCAGTACTTC
CDR3: CASSWGGTGGYEQYF

V: TRBV19
J: TRBJ1-2
D: TRBD1
size: -
DNA: TGTGCCAGTAGGTTAAGTAGTGCGACAGGGGTACGGGGCTACACCTTC
CDR3: CASRLSSATGVRGYTF

V: TRBV28
J: TRBJ2-2
D: -
size: -
DNA: TGTGCCAGCACCTCGGCTAGGGAGTTCGGGGAGCTGTTTTTT
CDR3: CASTSAREFGELFF

V: TRBV19
J: TRBJ2-7
D: -
size: few
DNA: TGTGCCAGTAGTAGAGCGGGTGCTAGTTACGAGCAGTACTTC
CDR3: CASSRAGASYEQYF

V: TRBV6-5
J: TRBJ1-1
D: -
size: -
DNA: TGTGCCAGCAGCACGAAGACAGCTTGGAACACTGAAGCTTTCTTT
CDR3: CASSTKTAWNTEAFF

V: TRBV6-5
J: TRBJ1-2
D: -
size: -
DNA: TGTGCCAGCCTCAACAGGGCAGGGAATGGCTACACCTTC
CDR3: CASLNRAGNGYTF

V: TRBV11-3
J: TRBJ2-7
D: TRBD1
size: few
DNA: TGTGCCAGCAGCCTAAACGCAGGGGGTAGGAACGAGCAGTACTTC
CDR3: CASSLNAGGRNEQYF

V: TRBV5-1
J: TRBJ1-4
D: -
size: -
DNA: TGCGCCAGCAGCTTGGACCAGACAACTAATGAAAAACTGTTTTTT
CDR3: CASSLDQTTNEKLFF

V: TRBV2
J: TRBJ1-2
D: -
size: -
DNA: TGTGCCAGCAGGGAGACAGAGAACTATGGCTACACCTTC
CDR3: CASRETENYGYTF

V: TRBV6-6
J: TRBJ2-2
D: TRBD1
size: -
DNA: TGTGCCAGCAGATCAGGGGGCAGGAACACCGGGGAGCTGTTTTTT
CDR3: CASRSGGRNTGELFF

V: TRBV6-1
J: TRBJ1-2
D: -
size: -
DNA: TGTGCCAGCACTACTAGGTCCTATGGCTACACCTTC
CDR3: CASTTRSYGYTF

V: TRBV6-1
J: TRBJ1-5
D: -
size: -
DNA: TGTGCCAGCAGGAACACTATAGGGGCGAATCAGCCCCAGCATTTT
CDR3: CASRNTIGANQPQHF

V: TRBV5-1
J: TRBJ2-7
D: TRBD1
size: -
DNA: TGCGCCAGCAGCCAGACAGGGGGCTCCCTCGAGCAGTACTTC
CDR3: CASSQTGGSLEQYF

V: TRBV25-1
J: TRBJ1-6
D: -
size: -
DNA: TGTGCCAGCAGAAAGGAGAATTCACCCCTCCACTTT
CDR3: CASRKENSPLHF

V: TRBV30
J: TRBJ2-5
D: -
size: -
DNA: TGTGCCTGGAGTGTATCAGACCTAATGAGGGAGACCCAGTACTTC
CDR3: CAWSVSDLMRETQYF

V: TRBV11-2
J: TRBJ1-1
D: -
size: -
DNA: TGTGCCAGCAGCTTCCAACGAGTCACTGAAGCTTTCTTT
CDR3: CASSFQRVTEAFF

V: TRBV18
J: TRBJ2-7
D: TRBD1
size: few
DNA: TGTGCCAGCTCACCCCCCGGGACAGGGACCTACGAGCAGTACTTC
CDR3: CASSPPGTGTYEQYF

V: TRBV10-2
J: TRBJ2-7
D: -
size: -
DNA: TGCGCCAGCCGGAGACAGTACGAGCAGTACTTC
CDR3: CASRRQYEQYF

V: TRBV27
J: TRBJ1-4
D: -
size: -
DNA: TGTGCCAGCAGTTTGTCAAGGGGGGGAGAAAAACTGTTTTTT
CDR3: CASSLSRGGEKLFF

V: TRBV7-9
J: TRBJ2-7
D: -
size: -
DNA: TGTGCCAGCAGCTCTACAGGGAGCCTAATCCTCTACGAGCAGTACTTC
CDR3: CASSSTGSLILYEQYF

V: TRBV28
J: TRBJ1-4
D: -
size: -
DNA: TGTGCCAGCAGAAGCCAGGGGTCAACTAATGAAAAACTGTTTTTT
CDR3: CASRSQGSTNEKLFF

V: TRBV19
J: TRBJ1-4
D: -
size: -
DNA: TGTGCCAGTAGGGCCAGGACTGCAACTAATGAAAAACTGTTTTTT
CDR3: CASRARTATNEKLFF

V: TRBV5-1
J: TRBJ1-6
D: -
size: few
DNA: TGCGCCAGCAGCTCACTGGAGGGCGGCGAAGACACCCTCCACTTT
CDR3: CASSSLEGGEDTLHF

V: TRBV9
J: TRBJ2-6
D: -
size: -
DNA: TGTGCCAGCAGCGAGACAGGGGAGGGCTCTGGGGCCAACGTCCTGACTTTC
CDR3: CASSETGEGSGANVLTF

V: TRBV28
J: TRBJ2-3
D: -
size: -
DNA: TGTGCCAGCAGTCACTCCATGGTGGGCGCAGATACGCAGTATTTT
CDR3: CASSHSMVGADTQYF

V: TRBV6-6
J: TRBJ2-7
D: TRBD2
size: few
DNA: TGTGCCAGCAGTTACGGCGGGGGGGCAGGCGAGCAGTACTTC
CDR3: CASSYGGGAGEQYF

V: TRBV7-2
J: TRBJ1-4
D: -
size: few
DNA: TGTGCCAGCAGCCAACAGGCCCCTGAAAAACTGTTTTTT
CDR3: CASSQQAPEKLFF

V: TRBV10-2
J: TRBJ2-2
D: TRBD2
size: -
DNA: TGCGCCAGCAGTGGACTAGCCGGAGGGACCGGGGAGCTGTTTTTT
CDR3: CASSGLAGGTGELFF

V: TRBV7-9
J: TRBJ1-6
D: -
size: -
DNA: TGTGCCAGCAGCTCAACCTCGACCGGGTTACTCCTTTCACCCCTCCACTTT
CDR3: CASSSTSTGLLLSPLHF

V: TRBV15
J: TRBJ2-3
D: TRBD2
size: -
DNA: TGTGCCACCAGCAGAGAACAACTAGCGGCAGATACGCAGTATTTT
CDR3: CATSREQLAADTQYF

V: TRBV5-6
J: TRBJ1-2
D: -
size: -
DNA: TGTGCCAGCGGAGCTCAGGGTAGTCGTGGCTACACCTTC
CDR3: CASGAQGSRGYTF

V: TRBV6-4
J: TRBJ2-1
D: -
size: -
DNA: TGTGCCAGCAGTGACGGGAGGACGCCGAGGAATGAGCAGTTCTTC
CDR3: CASSDGRTPRNEQFF

V: TRBV28
J: TRBJ2-7
D: -
size: -
DNA: TGTGCCAGCAGTTTACTTGTGGGGTCAGGGGACTACCCTCCGAACGAGCAGTACTTC
CDR3: CASSLLVGSGDYPPNEQYF

V: TRBV2
J: TRBJ2-1
D: TRBD1
size: -
DNA: TGTGCCAGCAGTGTTAGGACAGGGGGCGGCAATGAGCAGTTCTTC
CDR3: CASSVRTGGGNEQFF

V: TRBV6-1
J: TRBJ1-3
D: -
size: -
DNA: TGTGCCAGCAGTGAGGGCCTGGCAGGGCTCTCTGGAAACACCATATATTTT
CDR3: CASSEGLAGLSGNTIYF

V: TRBV7-9
J: TRBJ2-7
D: TRBD2
size: once
DNA: TGTGCCAGCAGCTTAGGCGGGGGGGCCTACGAGCAGTACTTC
CDR3: CASSLGGGAYEQYF

V: TRBV15
J: TRBJ2-5
D: -
size: -
DNA: TGTGCCACCAGCGGGGGACTGGGGTTGCAAGAGACCCAGTACTTC
CDR3: CATSGGLGLQETQYF

V: TRBV9
J: TRBJ2-1
D: TRBD2
size: -
DNA: TGTGCCAGCAGCGTAGAGAGGGGACTAGCTGGGCACAATGAGCAGTTCTTC
CDR3: CASSVERGLAGHNEQFF

V: TRBV5-1
J: TRBJ1-2
D: -
size: -
DNA: TGCGCCAGCAGCTTGGGAGGGTATGGCTACACCTTC
CDR3: CASSLGGYGYTF

V: TRBV12-5
J: TRBJ1-2
D: -
size: -
DNA: TGTGCTAGTGAGGGGGGGGGCTATGGCTACACCTTC
CDR3: CASEGGGYGYTF

V: TRBV28
J: TRBJ1-2
D: TRBD1
size: -
DNA: TGTGCCAGCAGGGGGACAGGGACCTATGGCTACACCTTC
CDR3: CASRGTGTYGYTF

V: TRBV15
J: TRBJ2-2
D: -
size: -
DNA: TGTGCCACCAGCAGAGATTATAGGACAAAAAACACCGGGGAGCTGTTTTTT
CDR3: CATSRDYRTKNTGELFF

V: TRBV6-5
J: TRBJ2-7
D: -
size: -
DNA: TGTGCCACCGGCCCAGGGGATGTCCGCGAGCAGTACTTC
CDR3: CATGPGDVREQYF